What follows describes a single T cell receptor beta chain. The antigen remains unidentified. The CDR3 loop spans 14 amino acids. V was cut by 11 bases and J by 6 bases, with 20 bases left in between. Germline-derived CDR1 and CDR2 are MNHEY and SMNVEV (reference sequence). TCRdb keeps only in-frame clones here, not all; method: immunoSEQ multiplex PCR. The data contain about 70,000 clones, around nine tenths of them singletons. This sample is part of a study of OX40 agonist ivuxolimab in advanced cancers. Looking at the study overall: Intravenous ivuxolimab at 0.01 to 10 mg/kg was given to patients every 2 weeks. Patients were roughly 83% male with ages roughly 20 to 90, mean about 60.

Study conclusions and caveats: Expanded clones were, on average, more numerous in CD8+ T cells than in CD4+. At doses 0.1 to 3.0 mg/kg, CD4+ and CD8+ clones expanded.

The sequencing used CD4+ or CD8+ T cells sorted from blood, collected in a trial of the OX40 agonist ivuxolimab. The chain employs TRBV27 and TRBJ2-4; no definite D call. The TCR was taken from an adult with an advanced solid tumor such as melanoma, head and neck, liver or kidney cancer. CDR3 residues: CAPQQTGFGNIQYF. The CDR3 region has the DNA TGTGCCCCCCAACAAACGGGCTTTGGAAACATTCAGTACTTC.